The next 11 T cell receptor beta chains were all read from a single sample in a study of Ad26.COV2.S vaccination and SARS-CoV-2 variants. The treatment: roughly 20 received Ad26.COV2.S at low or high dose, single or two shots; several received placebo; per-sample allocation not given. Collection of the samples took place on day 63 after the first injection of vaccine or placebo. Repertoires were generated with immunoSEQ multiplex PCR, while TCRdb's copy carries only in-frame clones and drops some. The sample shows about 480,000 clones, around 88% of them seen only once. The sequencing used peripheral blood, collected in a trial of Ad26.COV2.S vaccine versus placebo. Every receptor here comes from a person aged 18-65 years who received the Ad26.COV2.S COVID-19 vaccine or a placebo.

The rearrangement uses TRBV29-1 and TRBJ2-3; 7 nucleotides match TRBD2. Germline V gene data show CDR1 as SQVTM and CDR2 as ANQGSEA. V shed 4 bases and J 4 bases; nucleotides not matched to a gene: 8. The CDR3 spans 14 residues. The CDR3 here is CSVGAAGVPDTQYF. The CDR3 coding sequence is TGCAGCGTTGGTGCGGCGGGAGTACCAGATACGCAGTATTTT.

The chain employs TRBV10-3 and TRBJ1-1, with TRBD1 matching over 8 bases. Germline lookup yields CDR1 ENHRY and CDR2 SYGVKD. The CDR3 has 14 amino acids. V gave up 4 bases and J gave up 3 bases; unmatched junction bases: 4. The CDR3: CAISVTGGDTEAFF. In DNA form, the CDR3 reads TGTGCCATCAGTGTTACAGGGGGAGACACTGAAGCTTTCTTT.

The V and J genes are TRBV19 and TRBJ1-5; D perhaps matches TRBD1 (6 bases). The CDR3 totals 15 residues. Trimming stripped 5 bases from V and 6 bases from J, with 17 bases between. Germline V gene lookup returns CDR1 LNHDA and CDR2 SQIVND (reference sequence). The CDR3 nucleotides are TGTGCCAGTAGTGCCGGGACAAAAGAGATTCAGCCCCAGCATTTT. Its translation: CASSAGTKEIQPQHF.

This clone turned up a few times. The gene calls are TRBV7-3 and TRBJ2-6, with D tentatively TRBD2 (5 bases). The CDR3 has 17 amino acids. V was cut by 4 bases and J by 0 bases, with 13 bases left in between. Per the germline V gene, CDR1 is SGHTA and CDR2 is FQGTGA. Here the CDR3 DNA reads TGTGCCAGCAGCTCCCGGACCCGGGGCTCTGGGGCCAACGTCCTGACTTTC. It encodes CASSSRTRGSGANVLTF.

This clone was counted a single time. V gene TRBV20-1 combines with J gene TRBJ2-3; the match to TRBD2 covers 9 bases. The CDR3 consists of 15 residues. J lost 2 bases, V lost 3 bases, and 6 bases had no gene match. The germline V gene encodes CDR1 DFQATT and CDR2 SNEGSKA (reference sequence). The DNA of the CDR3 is TGCAGTGCTAGTATGACTAGCGGAAACACAGATACGCAGTATTTT. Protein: CSASMTSGNTDTQYF.

Here the CDR3 reads CASSLAPGNTEAFF. The CDR3 bases are TGCGCCAGCAGCTTGGCACCAGGGAACACTGAAGCTTTCTTT. This chain connects TRBV5-1 to TRBJ1-1; D not certain. Trimming took 0 bases from V and 1 from J, leaving 7 bases between them. The CDR3 covers 14 residues. The germline gives CDR1 SGHRS, CDR2 YFSETQ.

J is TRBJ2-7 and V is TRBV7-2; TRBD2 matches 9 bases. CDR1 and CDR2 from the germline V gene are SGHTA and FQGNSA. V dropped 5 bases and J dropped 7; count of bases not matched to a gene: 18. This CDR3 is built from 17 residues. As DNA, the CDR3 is TGTGCCAGCAGCCTCCGGAGGGCGGGAGGGCCTAGGTGGGAGCAGTACTTC. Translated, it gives CASSLRRAGGPRWEQYF.

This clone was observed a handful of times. As DNA, the CDR3 is TGTGCCAGTAGTGCCTCGCGGGATGTGGGTGAGCAGTTCTTC. Translating it yields CASSASRDVGEQFF. This chain uses TRBV19 with TRBJ2-1; D is possibly TRBD2 (6 bases). The CDR3 contains 14 residues. The germline V gene encodes CDR1 LNHDA and CDR2 SQIVND (reference sequence). The V end lost 5 bases, the J end lost 9 bases, and 17 bases lay between the germline ends.

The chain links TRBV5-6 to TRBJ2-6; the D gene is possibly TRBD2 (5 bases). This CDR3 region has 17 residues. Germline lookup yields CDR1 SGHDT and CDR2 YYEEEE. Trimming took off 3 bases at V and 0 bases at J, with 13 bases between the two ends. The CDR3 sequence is CASSSRTEGSGANVLTF. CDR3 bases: TGTGCCAGCAGCTCAAGGACTGAAGGCTCTGGGGCCAACGTCCTGACTTTC. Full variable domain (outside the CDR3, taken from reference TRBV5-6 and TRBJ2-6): DAGVTQSPTHLIKTRGQQVTLRCSPKSGHDTVSWYQQALGQGPQFIFQYYEEEERQRGNFPDRFSGHQFPNYSSELNVNALLLGDSALYLCASSSRTEGSGANVLTFGAGSRLTVL.

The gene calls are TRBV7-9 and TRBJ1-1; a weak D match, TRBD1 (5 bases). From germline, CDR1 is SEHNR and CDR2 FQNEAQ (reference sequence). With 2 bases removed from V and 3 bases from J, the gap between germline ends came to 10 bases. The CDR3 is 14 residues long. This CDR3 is CASSLHGGDTEAFF. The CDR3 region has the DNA TGTGCCAGCAGCTTACACGGGGGAGACACTGAAGCTTTCTTT.

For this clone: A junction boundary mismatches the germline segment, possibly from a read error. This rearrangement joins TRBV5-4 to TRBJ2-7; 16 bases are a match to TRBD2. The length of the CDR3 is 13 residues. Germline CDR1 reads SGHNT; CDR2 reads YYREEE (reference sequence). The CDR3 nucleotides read TGTGCCAGCAGCGCGGGACTAGCGGGAGGGCCGGGCTTC. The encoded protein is CASSAGLAGGPGF.